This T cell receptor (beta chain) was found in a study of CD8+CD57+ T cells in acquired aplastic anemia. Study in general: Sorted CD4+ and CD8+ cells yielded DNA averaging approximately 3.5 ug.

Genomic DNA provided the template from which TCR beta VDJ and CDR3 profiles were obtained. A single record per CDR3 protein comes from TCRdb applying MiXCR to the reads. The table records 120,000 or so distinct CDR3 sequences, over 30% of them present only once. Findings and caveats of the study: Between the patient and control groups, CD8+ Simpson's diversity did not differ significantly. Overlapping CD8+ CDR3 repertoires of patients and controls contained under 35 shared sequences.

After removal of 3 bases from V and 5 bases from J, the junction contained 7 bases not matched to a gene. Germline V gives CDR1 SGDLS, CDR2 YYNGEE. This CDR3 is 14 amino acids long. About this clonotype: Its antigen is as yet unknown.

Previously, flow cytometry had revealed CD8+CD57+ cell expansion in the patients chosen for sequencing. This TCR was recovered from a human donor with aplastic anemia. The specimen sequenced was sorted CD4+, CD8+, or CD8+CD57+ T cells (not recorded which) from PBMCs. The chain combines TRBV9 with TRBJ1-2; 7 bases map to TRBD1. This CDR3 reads CASSEGSGGYGYTF. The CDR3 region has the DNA TGTGCCAGCAGCGAAGGGTCAGGGGGGTATGGCTACACCTTC.